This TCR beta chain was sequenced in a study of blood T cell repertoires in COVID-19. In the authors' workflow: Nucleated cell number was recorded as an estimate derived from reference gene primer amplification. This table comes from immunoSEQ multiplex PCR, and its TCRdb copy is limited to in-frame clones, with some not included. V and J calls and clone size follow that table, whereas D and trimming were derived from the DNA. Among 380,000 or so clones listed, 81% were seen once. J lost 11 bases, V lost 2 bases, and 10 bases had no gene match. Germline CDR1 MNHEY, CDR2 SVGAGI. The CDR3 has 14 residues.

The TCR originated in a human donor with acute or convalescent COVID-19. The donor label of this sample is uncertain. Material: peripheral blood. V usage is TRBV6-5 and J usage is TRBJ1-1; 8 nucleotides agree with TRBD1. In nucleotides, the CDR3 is TGTGCCAGCAGTTACGCGGACAGGGACGTTGGCGCTTTCTTT. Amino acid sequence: CASSYADRDVGAFF.